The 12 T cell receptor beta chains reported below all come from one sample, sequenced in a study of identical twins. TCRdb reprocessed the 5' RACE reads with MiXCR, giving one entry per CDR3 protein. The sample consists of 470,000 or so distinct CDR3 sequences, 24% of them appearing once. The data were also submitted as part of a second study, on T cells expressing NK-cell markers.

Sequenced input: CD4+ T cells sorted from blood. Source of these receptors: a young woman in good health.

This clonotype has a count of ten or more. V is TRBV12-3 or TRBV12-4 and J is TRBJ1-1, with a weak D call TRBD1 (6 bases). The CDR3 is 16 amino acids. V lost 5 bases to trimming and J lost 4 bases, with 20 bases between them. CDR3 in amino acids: CASSLGEGVGSTEAFF. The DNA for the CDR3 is TGTGCCAGCAGTCTGGGTGAGGGGGTCGGTAGCACTGAAGCTTTCTTT.

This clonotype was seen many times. The CDR3 here is CASSSRTSYTGELFF. CDR3 coding DNA: TGTGCCAGCAGCTCCCGGACTAGCTACACCGGGGAGCTGTTTTTT. This chain joins TRBV7-2 and TRBJ2-2; 8 bases map to TRBD2. The CDR3 is 15 amino acids. The J segment lost 3 bases and the V segment lost 4 bases, leaving 4 bases of the junction unmatched. CDR1 is SGHTA and CDR2 is FQGNSA in the germline V gene.

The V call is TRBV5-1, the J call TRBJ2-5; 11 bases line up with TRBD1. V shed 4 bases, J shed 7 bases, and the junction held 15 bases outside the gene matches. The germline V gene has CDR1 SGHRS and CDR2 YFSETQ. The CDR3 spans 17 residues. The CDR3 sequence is CASSGKSPGTGGGTQYF. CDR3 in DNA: TGCGCCAGCAGCGGGAAATCTCCCGGGACAGGGGGAGGGACCCAGTACTTC.

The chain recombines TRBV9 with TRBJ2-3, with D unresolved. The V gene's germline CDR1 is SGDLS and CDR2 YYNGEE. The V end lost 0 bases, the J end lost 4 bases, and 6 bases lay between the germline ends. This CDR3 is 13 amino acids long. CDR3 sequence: CASSVGFPDTQYF. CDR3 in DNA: TGTGCCAGCAGCGTAGGCTTCCCAGATACGCAGTATTTT. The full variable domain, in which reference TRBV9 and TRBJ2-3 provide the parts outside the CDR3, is DSGVTQTPKHLITATGQRVTLRCSPRSGDLSVYWYQQSLDQGLQFLIQYYNGEERAKGNILERFSAQQFPDLHSELNLSSLELGDSALYFCASSVGFPDTQYFGPGTRLTVL.

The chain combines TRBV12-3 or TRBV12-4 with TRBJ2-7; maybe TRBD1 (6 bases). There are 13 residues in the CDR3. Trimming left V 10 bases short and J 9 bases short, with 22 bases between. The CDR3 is CATKGDNMLGQYF. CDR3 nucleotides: TGTGCCACCAAGGGGGACAACATGCTAGGGCAGTACTTC.

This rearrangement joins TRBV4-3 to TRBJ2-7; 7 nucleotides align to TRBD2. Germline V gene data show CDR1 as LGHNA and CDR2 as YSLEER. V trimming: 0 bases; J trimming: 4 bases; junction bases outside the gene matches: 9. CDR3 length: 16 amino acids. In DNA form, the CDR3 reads TGCGCCAGCAGCCAAGAAGGAGGGAGGGCCGGTTACGAGCAGTACTTC. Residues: CASSQEGGRAGYEQYF.

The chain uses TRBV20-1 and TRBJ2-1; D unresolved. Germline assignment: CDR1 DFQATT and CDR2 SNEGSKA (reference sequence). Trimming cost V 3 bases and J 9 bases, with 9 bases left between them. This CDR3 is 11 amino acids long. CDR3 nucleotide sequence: TGCAGTGCTAGGGGTTATGGTGAGCAGTTCTTC. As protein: CSARGYGEQFF.

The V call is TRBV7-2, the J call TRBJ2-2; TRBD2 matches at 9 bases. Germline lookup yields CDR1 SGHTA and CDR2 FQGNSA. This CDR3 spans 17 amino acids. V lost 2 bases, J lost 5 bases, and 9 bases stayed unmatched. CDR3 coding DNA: TGTGCCAGCAGCTTACAAGGCGGGAGGGGGGTAACCGGGGAGCTGTTTTTT. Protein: CASSLQGGRGVTGELFF.

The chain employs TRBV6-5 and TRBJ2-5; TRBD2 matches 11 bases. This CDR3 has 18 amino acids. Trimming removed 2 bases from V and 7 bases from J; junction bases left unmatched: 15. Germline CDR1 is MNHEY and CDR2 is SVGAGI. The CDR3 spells CASSYAALLAGEGGTQYF. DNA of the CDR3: TGTGCCAGCAGTTACGCAGCCCTACTAGCGGGAGAGGGCGGGACCCAGTACTTC.

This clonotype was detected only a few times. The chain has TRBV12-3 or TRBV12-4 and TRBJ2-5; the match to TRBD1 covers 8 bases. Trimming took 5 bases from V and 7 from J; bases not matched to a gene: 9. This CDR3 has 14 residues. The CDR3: CASSTTGGKGTQYF. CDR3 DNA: TGTGCCAGCAGTACTACAGGGGGTAAGGGGACCCAGTACTTC.

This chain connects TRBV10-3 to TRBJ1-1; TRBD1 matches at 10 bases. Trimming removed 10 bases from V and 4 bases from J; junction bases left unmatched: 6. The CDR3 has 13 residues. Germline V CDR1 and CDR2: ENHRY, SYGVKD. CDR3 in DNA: TGTGCCACCCATGGACAGGGGGTCACTGAAGCTTTCTTT. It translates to CATHGQGVTEAFF.

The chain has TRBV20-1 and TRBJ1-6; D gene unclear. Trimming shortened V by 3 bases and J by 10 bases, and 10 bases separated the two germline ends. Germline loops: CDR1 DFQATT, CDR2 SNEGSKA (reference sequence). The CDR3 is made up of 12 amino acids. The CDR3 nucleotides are TGCAGTGCTAGTGAAGGAAACTCACCCCTCCACTTT. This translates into CSASEGNSPLHF.